This T cell receptor (beta chain) was captured in a study of neoadjuvant anti-PD-1 for oral cavity cancer (dated by TCRdb to the early 2020s). Regarding the complete study: Three to four biweekly doses of nivolumab at 3 mg/kg were mostly administered to patients before curative-intent surgical resection. A fourth nivolumab dose was given around day 43 to patients without progression, and definitive surgical resection was performed in those patients on days 50-56. Under RECIST 1.1, patients with complete response, partial response or stable disease were classed as responders, and patients with progression were classed as non-responders. There were more than 10 patients in the parent correlative cohort, and the response rate was 33%. Results and caveats for the whole study, not just this receptor: Only three patients per response group were included in the TCR analyses, and the authors called for validation in larger cohorts. Higher pretreatment blood TCRbeta clonality and lower post-treatment tumor TCRbeta clonality were correlated with higher pretreatment blood Treg/Th17 ratios. After neoadjuvant nivolumab, non-responders showed significantly higher T cell clonality (Gini index) in PBMCs than responders did.

The CDR3 holds 15 amino acids from the cysteine to the phenylalanine. Only the CDR3 portion is preserved as DNA: 45 bases, with reading frame beginning at the first base. Taken from the germline V gene (reference sequence), the CDR1 and CDR2 loops are WNHNN and SYGVQD. Between the V and J ends, shortened by 2 bases and 1 base respectively, the junction contains 12 bases. Reading the label with the study, this specimen's time point is: after neoadjuvant nivolumab, at surgical resection. None of the patients had received prior systemic or radiation treatment, and all were newly diagnosed with stage II-IVA oral cavity squamous cell carcinoma. Everyone in the cohort had locally advanced, HPV-negative oral cavity squamous cell carcinoma. Peripheral blood mononuclear cells were analyzed directly, without maintenance or expansion in culture. Samples came from a longitudinal correlative study of a single-arm phase II trial of neoadjuvant nivolumab in oral cavity squamous cell carcinoma. Subject-matched pre- and post-treatment PBMCs and tumors from three responders and three non-responders underwent genomic DNA-based TCRbeta sequencing. Peripheral blood mononuclear cells were collected once before nivolumab treatment and again after treatment, at the time of surgery. The Maxwell RSC DNA from Cells kit was used to extract genomic DNA from PBMCs.

The table lists this clone with a few counts. Its specific antigen is unknown. The input lacks base qualities; no much larger clone sits a single base away. For deep sequencing, PBMC libraries mostly used around 500 ng of input genomic DNA, with six replicates for each sample. The immunoSEQ hsTCRbeta kit was used to prepare TCRbeta libraries according to the manufacturer's instructions. The completed libraries were mixed into a single pool at 3 nM, then sequenced with an Illumina NovaSeq 6000 S4 flow cell. In the source study's methods: The immunoSEQ Analyzer handled quality control and preprocessing of the raw data. The analysis was restricted to productive rearrangements, with each unique CDR3 amino acid sequence defining a clonotype. Repertoire clonality was estimated as the Gini-Simpson index, computed with the R package tcR. Student's t test was used to compare Gini indices, and Pearson correlation was used to assess associations with tumor size change. Imported from immuneACCESS, the table was reduced by TCRdb to in-frame sequences with V and J called. These copies leave out some clones; in studies compared against another copy, an unresolved V gene accounts for under half, and the cause of the remainder is not known. That table gives V, J and clone size, and the DNA gave D and trimming. Present in this sample are thousands of clones, roughly 70% of which were seen just once. Less than 3% of the sample is in the top ten clones.

This sequence was found in a person aged 40 to 85 with oral cavity squamous cell carcinoma. This specimen consisted of PBMCs, obtained after nivolumab (anti-PD-1) treatment. The rearrangement combines TRBV10-1 with TRBJ2-7; TRBD2 is a weak D gene call, 6 bases matching. CDR3 protein: CASSEGLAESYEQYF. The nucleotide sequence reads as follows: TGCGCCAGCAGTGAGGGTTTAGCGGAATCCTACGAGCAGTACTTC.